This T cell receptor (beta chain) emerged from a study of CD8 T cells in ankylosing spondylitis. V lost 5 bases, J lost 3 bases, and 17 bases lay in between. CDR1 and CDR2 from the germline V gene are SEHNR and FQNEAQ (reference sequence). CDR3 length: 15 amino acids. TCRdb ran MiXCR on the 5' RACE reads and lists one entry per CDR3 protein. The sample yields some 450,000 distinct CDR3 sequences, roughly 17% seen once. On this clonotype itself: Its antigen is not identified.

Whole-study results and caveats: Seemingly characteristic of ankylosing spondylitis blood was a TCR beta motif consisting of 7 or 8 highly homologous variants.

The gene calls are TRBV7-9 and TRBJ2-7; the D gene is possibly TRBD2 (5 bases). The sample was blood, either unsorted or a sorted T cell fraction (not recorded which). The sequence was collected from a male donor with ankylosing spondylitis. The CDR3 coding sequence is TGTGCCAGCAGCCGGCCCCTTCCGGGGTACTACGAGCAGTACTTC. It codes for CASSRPLPGYYEQYF. The full variable domain, completed using reference TRBV7-9 and TRBJ2-7, is DTGVSQNPRHKITKRGQNVTFRCDPISEHNRLYWYRQTLGQGPEFLTYFQNEAQLEKSRLLSDRFSAERPKGSFSTLEIQRTEQGDSAMYLCASSRPLPGYYEQYFGPGTRLTVT.